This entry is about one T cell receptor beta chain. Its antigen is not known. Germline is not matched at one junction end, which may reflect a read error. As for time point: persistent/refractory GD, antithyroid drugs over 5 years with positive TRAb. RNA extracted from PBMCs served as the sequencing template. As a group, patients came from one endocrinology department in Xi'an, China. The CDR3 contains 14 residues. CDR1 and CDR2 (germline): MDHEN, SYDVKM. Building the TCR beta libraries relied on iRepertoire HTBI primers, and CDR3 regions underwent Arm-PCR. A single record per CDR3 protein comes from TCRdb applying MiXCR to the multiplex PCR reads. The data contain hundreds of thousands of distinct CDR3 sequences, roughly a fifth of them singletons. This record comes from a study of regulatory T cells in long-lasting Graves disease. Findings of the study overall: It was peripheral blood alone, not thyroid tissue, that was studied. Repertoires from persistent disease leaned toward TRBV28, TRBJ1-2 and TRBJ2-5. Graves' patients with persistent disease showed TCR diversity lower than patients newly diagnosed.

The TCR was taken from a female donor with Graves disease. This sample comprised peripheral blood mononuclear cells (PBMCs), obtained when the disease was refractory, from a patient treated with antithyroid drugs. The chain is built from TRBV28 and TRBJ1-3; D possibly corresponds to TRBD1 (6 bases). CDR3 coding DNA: TGTGCCAGCTCCCGGGGGGCCGCTGGAAACACCACATATTTT. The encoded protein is CASSRGAAGNTTYF.